What follows are 18 T cell receptor beta chains derived from one specimen sequenced in a study of T cell responses to AZD1222 COVID-19 vaccine. Clones were sequenced by immunoSEQ multiplex PCR, and TCRdb holds only the in-frame ones, with some missing. The repertoire holds about 130,000 clones, with roughly 85% as singletons. Sequences were derived from peripheral blood, sampled on day 0 of AZD1222 vaccination. These receptors originate from an adult in good health.

The rearrangement uses TRBV4-1 and TRBJ2-7, with D unresolved. Deletions cut 1 base from V and 3 bases from J, with 4 bases between. From germline, CDR1 is MGHRA and CDR2 YSYEKL. CDR3 size: 12 residues. Here the CDR3 reads CASSQGGYEQYF. CDR3 bases: TGCGCCAGCAGCCAAGGGGGCTACGAGCAGTACTTC.

CDR3 sequence (DNA): TGTGCCATCAGTGAGAAACTAGCGGGAAAAGAGACCCAGTACTTC. Encoded protein: CAISEKLAGKETQYF. J is TRBJ2-5 and V is TRBV10-3; 10 bases align to TRBD2. This CDR3 has 15 amino acids. V was pared by 2 bases and J by 3 bases, with 3 bases of the junction left unmatched. From germline, CDR1 is ENHRY and CDR2 SYGVKD.

This clone has more than one count but fewer than ten. This CDR3 is CASSSSGSRTDTQYF. In DNA form, the CDR3 reads TGTGCCAGCAGCTCCAGCGGGAGCCGCACAGATACGCAGTATTTT. The chain links TRBV6-2 or TRBV6-3 to TRBJ2-3; 8 nucleotides match TRBD2. The CDR3 is made up of 15 amino acids. Germline CDR1 MNHEY, CDR2 SVGEGT. With 6 bases clipped from V and 1 base from J, the junction kept 6 bases outside the gene matches.

Only a few counts were recorded for this clone. V gene TRBV18 combines with J gene TRBJ2-7; 10 bases agree with TRBD1. CDR1 is KGHSH, CDR2 LQKENI, per germline. This CDR3 is built from 16 residues. V trimming: 4 bases; J trimming: 4 bases; junction bases outside the gene matches: 10. The CDR3 DNA reads as TGTGCCAGCTCACAGCGACAGGGGGCCTCCAAGTACGAGCAGTACTTC. Amino acid sequence: CASSQRQGASKYEQYF.

The J gene is TRBJ1-4, the V gene TRBV9; no clear D. Germline loops: CDR1 SGDLS, CDR2 YYNGEE. The CDR3 loop spans 13 amino acids. V gave up 3 bases and J gave up 10 bases, with 13 bases separating them. CDR3 nucleotide sequence: TGTGCCAGCAGCGCTGGTTCCATGGGAAAACTGTTTTTT. Translating it yields CASSAGSMGKLFF.

The chain has TRBV10-2 and TRBJ2-7; D is possibly TRBD1 (7 bases). Germline CDR1 WSHSY, CDR2 SAAADI. The CDR3 loop spans 15 amino acids. V was clipped by 3 bases and J by 7 bases, with 19 bases between them. The CDR3 here is CASSDRQGGRWEQYF. The DNA for the CDR3 is TGCGCCAGCAGTGACCGGCAGGGGGGTAGATGGGAGCAGTACTTC.

The sample holds one count of this clone. This chain connects TRBV5-8 to TRBJ1-1; D gene uncertain. Per the germline V gene, CDR1 is SGHTS and CDR2 is YDEGEE. V was trimmed by 2 bases and J by 4 bases, leaving 9 bases between them. This CDR3 is built from 13 residues. The CDR3 loop reads CASSFQGGTEAFF. Here the CDR3 DNA reads TGTGCCAGCAGCTTTCAAGGAGGCACTGAAGCTTTCTTT.

The chain recombines TRBV19 with TRBJ2-1; 7 nucleotides line up with TRBD1. V lost 5 bases to trimming and J lost 6 bases; unmatched junction nucleotides: 4. Germline assignment: CDR1 LNHDA and CDR2 SQIVND (reference sequence). There are 13 residues in the CDR3. CDR3 in amino acids: CASSPDRVNEQFF. CDR3 in DNA: TGTGCCAGTAGTCCCGACAGGGTCAATGAGCAGTTCTTC.

This chain connects TRBV5-1 to TRBJ2-7; D call uncertain. The CDR3 is made up of 15 amino acids. V was pared by 4 bases and J by 3 bases, with 17 bases between. Germline V gene data show CDR1 as SGHRS and CDR2 as YFSETQ. The DNA for the CDR3 is TGCGCCAGCAGCCGTACCGATGCGGCTCTCTACGAGCAGTACTTC. Translating gives CASSRTDAALYEQYF.

The chain links TRBV5-5 to TRBJ2-7, with TRBD2 matching 14 bases. The V gene's germline CDR1 is SGHKS and CDR2 YYEKEE (reference sequence). Germline trimming cut 3 bases from V and 7 bases from J; bases unmatched to any gene: 6. The CDR3 consists of 15 residues. The CDR3 DNA reads TGTGCCAGCAGCTCCGGGACTAGCGGGAGTTGGGAGCAGTACTTC. This codes for CASSSGTSGSWEQYF.

As DNA, the CDR3 is TGTGCCAGCAGCGTAGGAATCGGACAGTCAGATACGCAGTATTTT. Translation: CASSVGIGQSDTQYF. V usage is TRBV9 and J usage is TRBJ2-3; D is perhaps TRBD1 (6 bases). The CDR3 totals 15 residues. Per the germline V gene, CDR1 is SGDLS and CDR2 is YYNGEE. Deletions cut 0 bases from V and 4 bases from J, with 12 bases between.

The gene calls are TRBV5-4 and TRBJ2-7, with TRBD1 matching over 8 bases. The germline gives CDR1 SGHNT, CDR2 YYREEE (reference sequence). With V trimmed by 5 bases and J by 2 bases, 12 bases remained unmatched. This CDR3 is built from 16 residues. DNA for the CDR3: TGTGCCAGCAGTTCCCAGGGGGCACGATTAACCTACGAGCAGTACTTC. Amino acid sequence: CASSSQGARLTYEQYF.

This rearrangement joins TRBV5-6 to TRBJ2-4, with D unclear. The V and J ends lost 4 bases and 1 base respectively, with 15 bases between them. The CDR3 covers 16 residues. CDR1 and CDR2 from the germline V gene are SGHDT and YYEEEE. The CDR3 DNA sequence: TGTGCCAGCAGCCTACGTTTACGGGTGGCCAAAAACATTCAGTACTTC. Encoded protein: CASSLRLRVAKNIQYF.

The chain carries TRBV18 and TRBJ1-1; no clear D. CDR1 is KGHSH, CDR2 LQKENI, per germline. Trimming cost V 4 bases and J 4 bases, with 16 bases left between them. This CDR3 region has 15 residues. For the CDR3, the DNA is TGTGCCAGCTCACAGTCGGAGGGCTCGGGCACTGAAGCTTTCTTT. Amino acids: CASSQSEGSGTEAFF. Full variable domain (missing parts from reference TRBV18 and TRBJ1-1): NAGVMQNPRHLVRRRGQEARLRCSPMKGHSHVYWYRQLPEEGLKFMVYLQKENIIDESGMPKERFSAEFPKEGPSILRIQQVVRGDSAAYFCASSQSEGSGTEAFFGQGTRLTVV.

The chain is built from TRBV10-2 and TRBJ1-1; perhaps TRBD1 as D (6 bases). The CDR3 runs 15 residues. Germline V CDR1 and CDR2: WSHSY, SAAADI. V was shortened by 0 bases and J by 1 base, with 9 bases between the two germline ends. In nucleotides, the CDR3 is TGCGCCAGCAGTGAGTCACAGGGAGGGAACACTGAAGCTTTCTTT. It encodes CASSESQGGNTEAFF.

The rearrangement links TRBV10-1 to TRBJ1-1; D unclear. Germline CDR1 reads WNHNN; CDR2 reads SYGVQD (reference sequence). V gave up 6 bases and J gave up 2 bases, with 10 bases separating them. The CDR3 totals 13 residues. In nucleotides, the CDR3 is TGCGCCAGCAGGGTGGGCCTTAACACTGAAGCTTTCTTT. Protein: CASRVGLNTEAFF.

In its sample, this clone was seen once. The CDR3 is CASRSSNRDTPNSPLHF. The CDR3 DNA sequence: TGTGCCAGCAGGAGTTCAAACCGGGACACGCCAAATTCACCCCTCCACTTT. This chain connects TRBV5-6 to TRBJ1-6, with a tentative D call TRBD1 (6 bases). V gave up 5 bases and J gave up 7 bases, with 22 bases separating them. The length of the CDR3 is 17 residues. Germline CDR1 reads SGHDT; CDR2 reads YYEEEE.

This rearrangement joins TRBV15 to TRBJ1-5; perhaps TRBD1 as D (6 bases). The CDR3 runs to 16 residues. From germline, CDR1 is LNHNV and CDR2 YYDKDF (reference sequence). Trimming removed 1 base from V and 2 bases from J, with 12 bases in between. CDR3 loop: CATSRAGRGGNQPQHF. The DNA for the CDR3 is TGTGCCACCAGCAGAGCCGGCAGGGGCGGCAATCAGCCCCAGCATTTT. Filled out from reference TRBV15 and TRBJ1-5, the complete variable domain reads DAMVIQNPRYQVTQFGKPVTLSCSQTLNHNVMYWYQQKSSQAPKLLFHYYDKDFNNEADTPDNFQSRRPNTSFCFLDIRSPGLGDTAMYLCATSRAGRGGNQPQHFGDGTRLSIL.